This T cell receptor beta chain came from a study of identical twins (dated by TCRdb to 2015 to 2016). At the level of the whole study: TCR alpha and beta repertoires from monozygotic twins, unrelated adults of various ages and cord blood were deep-sequenced to test whether fetal clonotypes persist. To rule out contamination, replicate twin experiments were performed at different times with different library preparation protocols.

Broader findings and caveats from the paper: Conclusions relied on cross-sectional statistical analysis, since the same donors could not be followed over many years. Abundant cord blood beta clonotypes carried fewer insertions; young adult naive repertoires showed a weaker similar trend, while memory repertoires showed none. Recombination models systematically underestimated out-of-frame TCR alpha sharing in monozygotic twins but agreed with sharing between unrelated individuals. Compared with coincidental sharing between unrelated individuals, out-of-frame TCR alpha sequences shared between twins had an excess of sequences with low generation probability. Zero-insertion analyses could be partly confounded by invariant T cells such as MAIT and iNKT, though diverse VJ usage argued against such confounding for most clonotypes. Excess twin sharing in beta out-of-frame sequences was weaker because fewer shared sequences lowered the signal-to-noise ratio.

The CDR3 measures 17 amino acids from cysteine to phenylalanine. Of the read, only the CDR3 DNA is kept; its 51 bases are in frame from base 1. CDR1 and CDR2 are drawn from the germline V gene: SGHRS, YFSETQ. V loses 5 bases at its end and J loses 3 bases; junction bases beyond the gene matches: 15. Libraries were prepared through 5' RACE. Reads for this sample came from an Illumina HiSeq 2000. A universal primer binding site was introduced by template switching, and a unique molecular identifier was present in the final cDNA, enabling accurate counting of TCR cDNA molecules. Specific primers in the conserved constant-segment region were used to synthesize first-strand cDNA for the TCR alpha and beta chains. To control for contamination, each cDNA library was double barcoded with a SMART-Mk sample barcode plus Illumina barcodes. TruSeq adapter sequences along with Illumina sample barcodes were introduced in two successive PCR steps. The TCR alpha and beta cDNA libraries were sequenced on the Illumina HiSeq platform using custom primers. Per the authors' processing: Raw reads were processed with MiGEC to extract unique molecular identifiers, and MiXCR was used to determine CDR3 positions. Recombination models were inferred per individual with the repgenHMM and IGoR tools using an EM algorithm. Shared clonotypes were analyzed with the tcR package in R, and sharing was normalized by the product of cloneset sizes. To study raw recombination without the effects of thymic and clonal selection, out-of-frame nonproductive sequences were analyzed. The public reads were quality trimmed at Q25 with fastp and then assembled into clones with MiXCR by TCRdb, keeping productive beta chains. Every distinct CDR3 protein forms one entry, paired with its most common genes and DNA. TCRdb, not the original authors, processed these V and J calls. The sample has 200,000 to 250,000 distinct CDR3 sequences on record, 10% of them singletons. The ten largest clones represent more than 8% of the sample.

All donors were healthy Caucasians. Using Miltenyi CD45RO+ enrichment and human naive T-cell isolation kits, memory (CD45RO+) and naive T cells were isolated from PBMC. This clonotype has a count of ten or more. Its binding antigen is unknown. No base qualities exist here, and no much larger clone lies one base off it. This TCR came from a man aged 50 to 59 in good health. What was sequenced was memory T cells sorted from blood. The cell subset or site label, as the study defines it: CD45RO+ enriched T cells. The chain employs TRBV5-1 and TRBJ2-3; TRBD1 lines up with 7 middle nucleotides. The encoded CDR3 is CASRRQGRIYRTDTQYF. The sequenced DNA is TGCGCCAGCAGACGACAGGGCCGCATTTACAGAACAGATACGCAGTATTTT.